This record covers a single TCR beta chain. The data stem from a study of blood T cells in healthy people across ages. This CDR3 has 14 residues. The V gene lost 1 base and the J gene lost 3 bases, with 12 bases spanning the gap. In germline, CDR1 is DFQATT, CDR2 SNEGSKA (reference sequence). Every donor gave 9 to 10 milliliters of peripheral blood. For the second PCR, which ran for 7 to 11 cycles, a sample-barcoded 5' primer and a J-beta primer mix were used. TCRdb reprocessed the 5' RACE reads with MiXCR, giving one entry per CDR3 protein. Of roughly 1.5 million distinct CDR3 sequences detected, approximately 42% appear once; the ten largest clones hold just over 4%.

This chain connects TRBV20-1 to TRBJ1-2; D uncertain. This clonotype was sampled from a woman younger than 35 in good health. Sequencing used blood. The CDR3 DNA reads TGCAGTGCTAGAGGTCAACAAAGGGACTATGGCTACACCTTC. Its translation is CSARGQQRDYGYTF.